These 10 T cell receptor beta chains came from one sample sequenced in a study of cytomegalovirus exposure and HLA in healthy donors. The PCR employed 60 Vbeta primers together with 13 Jbeta primers. Repertoires were generated with immunoSEQ multiplex PCR, while TCRdb's copy carries only in-frame clones and drops some. Seen here are around 100,000 clones, around three quarters observed once, and the top ten hold 4% to 5.5%. The specimen was PBMCs. These receptors all stem from a man aged 30 to 45 in good health and CMV-seropositive.

The chain combines TRBV6-5 with TRBJ1-2; D gene unclear. The CDR3 runs 13 residues. V lost 7 bases to trimming and J lost 2 bases, with 11 bases between them. CDR1 and CDR2 from the germline V gene are MNHEY and SVGAGI. CDR3 amino acids: CASTTGINYGYTF. The CDR3 DNA reads TGTGCCAGCACAACCGGGATAAACTATGGCTACACCTTC.

The gene calls are TRBV5-1 and TRBJ2-7; TRBD1 aligns across 10 bases. This CDR3 contains 15 residues. CDR1 is SGHRS, CDR2 YFSETQ, per germline. J gave up 2 bases and V 2 bases, and 4 bases lay outside the gene matches. The CDR3 spells CASSFQGQGPYEQYF. The CDR3 nucleotides are TGCGCCAGCAGCTTTCAGGGACAGGGGCCCTACGAGCAGTACTTC.

The chain carries TRBV9 and TRBJ2-5; a possible D gene is TRBD2 (6 bases). The assigned J gene may be wrong: the sequence end matches TRBJ2-7 better. The CDR3 runs to 13 residues. Germline V gene data show CDR1 as SGDLS and CDR2 as YYNGEE. The CDR3 DNA sequence: TGTGCCAGCAGCCCCGGGACTCCCCACGAGCAGTACTTC. This codes for CASSPGTPHEQYF.

V is TRBV5-8 and J is TRBJ1-1, with 8 bases aligning to TRBD1. CDR1 SGHTS and CDR2 YDEGEE come from the germline V gene. Losses at the gene ends were 4 bases for V and 1 base for J; bases not matched to a gene: 3. The CDR3 has 14 amino acids. CDR3 sequence reads: CASSATGENTEAFF. The DNA of the CDR3 is TGTGCCAGCAGCGCGACAGGGGAGAACACTGAAGCTTTCTTT.

The rearrangement links TRBV18 to TRBJ2-1; 7 bases match TRBD1. This CDR3 has 16 residues. Germline CDR1 is KGHSH and CDR2 is LQKENI. Trimming took 1 base from V and 7 from J; bases not matched to a gene: 10. The CDR3 DNA sequence: TGTGCCAGCTCACCACTGGGGACAGAGGATGTTAATGAGCAGTTCTTC. This gives the protein CASSPLGTEDVNEQFF.

The chain joins TRBV29-1 to TRBJ2-5, with D possibly TRBD2 on 6 matching bases. This CDR3 comprises 13 residues. The V and J ends lost 6 bases and 7 bases respectively, with 18 bases between them. From germline, CDR1 is SQVTM and CDR2 ANQGSEA. The DNA for the CDR3 is TGCAGCGTCTCCACGGGAGACGGTAGGACCCAGTACTTC. This sequence encodes CSVSTGDGRTQYF.

A few counts support this clone. V is TRBV2 and J is TRBJ2-1; 10 bases match TRBD2. Germline V gene data show CDR1 as SNHLY and CDR2 as FYNNEI. V lost 2 bases and J lost 8; bases outside the gene matches: 9. This CDR3 is built from 16 residues. The CDR3 sequence is CASSERVAGGLDEQFF. For the CDR3, the DNA is TGTGCCAGCAGTGAAAGGGTAGCGGGGGGTCTTGATGAGCAGTTCTTC.

V and J are TRBV2 and TRBJ2-1, with 7 bases lining up with TRBD2. CDR1 is SNHLY, CDR2 FYNNEI, per germline. This CDR3 spans 15 amino acids. V gave up 7 bases and J gave up 5 bases; unmatched junction bases: 11. CDR3 DNA: TGTGCCAGCACCCTACCGGGAGGATGGAACAATGAGCAGTTCTTC. This codes for CASTLPGGWNNEQFF.

The chain employs TRBV6-6 and TRBJ1-2, with TRBD1 matching 7 bases. The germline CDR1 and CDR2 sequences are MNHNY and SVGAGI (reference sequence). CDR3 length: 12 amino acids. After removal of 7 bases from V and 6 bases from J, the junction contained 5 bases not matched to a gene. As DNA, the CDR3 is TGTGCCAGCATGAGAGACAGGGATGGCTACACCTTC. This sequence encodes CASMRDRDGYTF.

The J gene is TRBJ2-2, the V gene TRBV7-7, with 9 bases identical to TRBD1. The J segment lost 2 bases and the V segment lost 5 bases, leaving 6 bases of the junction unmatched. Per the germline V gene, CDR1 is SSHAT and CDR2 is FNYEAQ (reference sequence). The CDR3 has 16 amino acids. This chain's CDR3 is CASSPWTGDNTGELFF. In DNA form, the CDR3 reads TGTGCCAGCAGCCCCTGGACAGGGGACAACACCGGGGAGCTGTTTTTT.